This T cell receptor beta chain was found in a study of identical twins. Broader study findings: Invariant T cells like MAIT and iNKT could partly confound the zero-insertion analyses.

The CDR3 contains 16 residues. The germline gives CDR1 SEHNR, CDR2 FQNEAQ (reference sequence). The trim removed 1 base at V and 2 bases at J, leaving 3 bases unmatched. On this clonotype itself: Its target is unknown.

TCRdb re-called the 5' RACE reads with MiXCR, one entry per CDR3 protein. The sample has about 500,000 distinct CDR3 sequences, 14% seen once. These data were also filed under a second study, of yellow fever vaccine responses in identical twins.

The chain has TRBV7-9 and TRBJ1-4; 8 bases are a match to TRBD1. Sequenced: CD4+ T cells sorted from blood. The sequence was collected from a woman aged 18-29 years in good health. CDR3 nucleotides: TGTGCCAGCAGCTTAGGGCAGGGGGCGACTAATGAAAAACTGTTTTTT. It codes for CASSLGQGATNEKLFF.